This T cell receptor beta chain was obtained from a study of T-cell reconstitution after alpha-beta-depleted transplantation in children. Study-level points and caveats: Surviving recipient T cells and thymic progenitors accounted for the high day-60 TCRbeta diversity observed in some patients. Reportedly, roughly two months post-transplant, alpha-beta T cells arose from several hundred expanded graft clones. Most T-cell counts and diversity one year after the transplant came from T cells that were newly produced.

This clonotype appeared a few times. What it binds is unknown. Per germline, CDR1 DFQATT and CDR2 SNEGSKA (reference sequence). The V and J ends lost 1 base and 3 bases respectively, with 10 bases between them. The CDR3 runs 13 residues. Unique molecular identifiers were incorporated into the prepared TCRbeta library. A single record per CDR3 protein comes from TCRdb applying MiXCR to the PCR reads. The sample carries hundreds of thousands of distinct CDR3 sequences, approximately 12% recorded once. The sequence was obtained from a male patient between 10 and 17 years old who had a stem cell transplant for acute myeloid leukemia, so the T cells may come from the graft donor. The sequencing here drew on PBMCs, mostly from graft donor cells, taken 360 days after TCRalphabeta/CD19-depleted stem cell transplant. The chain employs TRBV20-1 and TRBJ2-7; no clear D. The CDR3 DNA follows: TGCAGTGCTAGAGTGACAAGAGACTACGAGCAGTACTTC. Translation gives CSARVTRDYEQYF.